Shown below are 9 T cell receptor beta chains from a single sample sequenced in a study of shared clonotypes between healthy human individuals. The repertoire was sequenced with immunoSEQ multiplex PCR; TCRdb's copy has only in-frame clones and lacks some. Of roughly 2.6 million clones in the sample, 85% to 95% were seen once. The sample was naive CD4+ T cells sorted from blood. Subset of the sample: CD45RA+ positively selected. These receptors all stem from a man younger than 35 in good health.

The chain has TRBV5-4 and TRBJ1-2; D call uncertain. This CDR3 region has 13 residues. Germline V gene data show CDR1 as SGHNT and CDR2 as YYREEE (reference sequence). Trimming removed 0 bases from V and 5 bases from J, with 8 bases in between. The CDR3 DNA is TGTGCCAGCAGCTTGGAACAGTTATATGGCTACACCTTC. It is translated as CASSLEQLYGYTF. The full variable domain, in which reference TRBV5-4 and TRBJ1-2 provide the parts outside the CDR3, is ETGVTQSPTHLIKTRGQQVTLRCSSQSGHNTVSWYQQALGQGPQFIFQYYREEENGRGNFPPRFSGLQFPNYSSELNVNALELDDSALYLCASSLEQLYGYTFGSGTRLTVV.

This chain connects TRBV15 to TRBJ1-2, with 10 bases lining up with TRBD1. The ends lost 3 bases at V and 4 bases at J; junction bases unmatched: 8. The CDR3 runs to 16 residues. CDR1 is LNHNV and CDR2 is YYDKDF in the germline V gene (reference sequence). The CDR3 region has the DNA TGTGCCACCAGCAGTACCGACAGGGGGCGCAGCTATGGCTACACCTTC. This codes for CATSSTDRGRSYGYTF.

To note about this clone: One junction end disagrees with the germline gene, perhaps due to a read error. This chain connects TRBV14 to TRBJ2-5; no clear D gene. The CDR3 is made up of 14 amino acids. The germline CDR1 and CDR2 sequences are SGHDN and FVKESK. CDR3 sequence (DNA): TGTGCCAGCAGTCAAGTGCTTGTTTGGGAGACCCAGTACTTC. Translating gives CASSQVLVWETQYF.

V and J are TRBV5-4 and TRBJ1-1, with TRBD1 matching 10 bases. Germline lookup yields CDR1 SGHNT and CDR2 YYREEE (reference sequence). The length of the CDR3 is 16 residues. J lost 2 bases, V lost 4 bases, and 8 bases had no gene match. The CDR3, as DNA: TGTGCCAGCAGCGTGGACAGGGGGTCCCATAACACTGAAGCTTTCTTT. Encoded protein: CASSVDRGSHNTEAFF.

The chain uses TRBV6-1 and TRBJ1-5, with D perhaps TRBD1 (5 bases). There are 13 residues in the CDR3. With 7 bases removed from V and 5 bases from J, the gap between germline ends came to 12 bases. Germline V lookup: CDR1 MNHNS, CDR2 SASEGT. The CDR3: CASKRQPDQPQHF. DNA of the CDR3: TGTGCCAGCAAACGACAGCCGGATCAGCCCCAGCATTTT.

The chain carries TRBV5-4 and TRBJ2-5; 10 nucleotides agree with TRBD2. V lost 5 bases, J lost 3 bases, and 7 bases stayed unmatched. The germline V gene has CDR1 SGHNT and CDR2 YYREEE (reference sequence). This CDR3 is 15 amino acids long. The CDR3 coding sequence is TGTGCCAGCAGTCAAGCGGGGGGGAGGGAAGAGACCCAGTACTTC. As protein: CASSQAGGREETQYF.

This clone was seen a few times. This sequence joins TRBV5-7 and TRBJ1-2; possibly TRBD1 for D (6 bases). TRBV5-7 is classed as an ORF, of uncertain function. V dropped 9 bases and J dropped 4 bases, with 19 bases sitting between them. The CDR3 sequence is 14 residues long. The CDR3 coding sequence is TGTGCCATCCATTCCCGGGGCAGGGGCTATGGCTACACCTTC. Its translation is CAIHSRGRGYGYTF.

The chain couples TRBV11-2 to TRBJ2-4; TRBD2 agrees at 8 bases. Losses at the gene ends were 1 base for V and 9 bases for J; bases not matched to a gene: 5. The CDR3 loop spans 14 amino acids. Germline CDR1 reads SGHAT; CDR2 reads FQNNGV. The chain's CDR3 is CASSLGGGMGIQYF. In DNA, the CDR3 is TGTGCCAGCAGCTTAGGCGGGGGGATGGGCATTCAGTACTTC.

This chain links TRBV30 with TRBJ1-1; 9 bases match TRBD1. Germline V gene sequence: CDR1 GTSNPN, CDR2 SVGIG (reference sequence). The CDR3 spans 17 residues. V lost 0 bases to trimming and J lost 1 base; unmatched junction nucleotides: 9. CDR3 region: CAWSVLGGDRANTEAFF. The CDR3, as DNA: TGTGCCTGGAGTGTACTGGGGGGGGACAGGGCGAACACTGAAGCTTTCTTT.